This TCR beta chain derives from a study of neurological immune-mediated disorders. This clonotype was recorded many times. Looked up from germline, CDR1 is DFQATT and CDR2 is SNEGSKA (reference sequence). The CDR3 sequence is 14 residues long. V lost 4 bases and J lost 4; bases outside the gene matches: 5. Each CDR3 protein gets one entry after TCRdb re-called the 5' RACE reads with MiXCR. The top ten hold 1.3% of the sample, which has approximately 70,000 distinct CDR3 sequences, 3.9% seen once. The sample comprised PBMCs. The clonotype originates from a man younger than 40 with multiple sclerosis. The V and J genes are TRBV20-1 and TRBJ2-5; TRBD2 matches 11 bases. CDR3 DNA: TGCAGTGCTATGACTAGCGGGGTCCCAGAGACCCAGTACTTC. Protein product: CSAMTSGVPETQYF.